This T cell receptor beta chain was identified during a study of blood T cell repertoires in COVID-19. This CDR3 contains 15 residues. Trimming stripped 6 bases from V and 5 bases from J, with 16 bases between. Germline V gene lookup returns CDR1 MGHRA and CDR2 YSYEKL. TCRdb keeps only in-frame clones here, not all; method: immunoSEQ multiplex PCR. The sample contains approximately 290,000 clones, roughly 91% of which appear only once. During active infection, Seattle patients enrolled and were then monitored through disease. This sequence was found in a woman in her 30s with COVID-19, enrolled during active disease. V and J are TRBV4-1 and TRBJ2-2; D is perhaps TRBD1 (5 bases). Sequencing was done on a sample of peripheral blood. As DNA, the CDR3 is TGCGCCAGCAGGTCAGGGAAGGAGAGGACCGGGGAGCTGTTTTTT. Translated, it gives CASRSGKERTGELFF.